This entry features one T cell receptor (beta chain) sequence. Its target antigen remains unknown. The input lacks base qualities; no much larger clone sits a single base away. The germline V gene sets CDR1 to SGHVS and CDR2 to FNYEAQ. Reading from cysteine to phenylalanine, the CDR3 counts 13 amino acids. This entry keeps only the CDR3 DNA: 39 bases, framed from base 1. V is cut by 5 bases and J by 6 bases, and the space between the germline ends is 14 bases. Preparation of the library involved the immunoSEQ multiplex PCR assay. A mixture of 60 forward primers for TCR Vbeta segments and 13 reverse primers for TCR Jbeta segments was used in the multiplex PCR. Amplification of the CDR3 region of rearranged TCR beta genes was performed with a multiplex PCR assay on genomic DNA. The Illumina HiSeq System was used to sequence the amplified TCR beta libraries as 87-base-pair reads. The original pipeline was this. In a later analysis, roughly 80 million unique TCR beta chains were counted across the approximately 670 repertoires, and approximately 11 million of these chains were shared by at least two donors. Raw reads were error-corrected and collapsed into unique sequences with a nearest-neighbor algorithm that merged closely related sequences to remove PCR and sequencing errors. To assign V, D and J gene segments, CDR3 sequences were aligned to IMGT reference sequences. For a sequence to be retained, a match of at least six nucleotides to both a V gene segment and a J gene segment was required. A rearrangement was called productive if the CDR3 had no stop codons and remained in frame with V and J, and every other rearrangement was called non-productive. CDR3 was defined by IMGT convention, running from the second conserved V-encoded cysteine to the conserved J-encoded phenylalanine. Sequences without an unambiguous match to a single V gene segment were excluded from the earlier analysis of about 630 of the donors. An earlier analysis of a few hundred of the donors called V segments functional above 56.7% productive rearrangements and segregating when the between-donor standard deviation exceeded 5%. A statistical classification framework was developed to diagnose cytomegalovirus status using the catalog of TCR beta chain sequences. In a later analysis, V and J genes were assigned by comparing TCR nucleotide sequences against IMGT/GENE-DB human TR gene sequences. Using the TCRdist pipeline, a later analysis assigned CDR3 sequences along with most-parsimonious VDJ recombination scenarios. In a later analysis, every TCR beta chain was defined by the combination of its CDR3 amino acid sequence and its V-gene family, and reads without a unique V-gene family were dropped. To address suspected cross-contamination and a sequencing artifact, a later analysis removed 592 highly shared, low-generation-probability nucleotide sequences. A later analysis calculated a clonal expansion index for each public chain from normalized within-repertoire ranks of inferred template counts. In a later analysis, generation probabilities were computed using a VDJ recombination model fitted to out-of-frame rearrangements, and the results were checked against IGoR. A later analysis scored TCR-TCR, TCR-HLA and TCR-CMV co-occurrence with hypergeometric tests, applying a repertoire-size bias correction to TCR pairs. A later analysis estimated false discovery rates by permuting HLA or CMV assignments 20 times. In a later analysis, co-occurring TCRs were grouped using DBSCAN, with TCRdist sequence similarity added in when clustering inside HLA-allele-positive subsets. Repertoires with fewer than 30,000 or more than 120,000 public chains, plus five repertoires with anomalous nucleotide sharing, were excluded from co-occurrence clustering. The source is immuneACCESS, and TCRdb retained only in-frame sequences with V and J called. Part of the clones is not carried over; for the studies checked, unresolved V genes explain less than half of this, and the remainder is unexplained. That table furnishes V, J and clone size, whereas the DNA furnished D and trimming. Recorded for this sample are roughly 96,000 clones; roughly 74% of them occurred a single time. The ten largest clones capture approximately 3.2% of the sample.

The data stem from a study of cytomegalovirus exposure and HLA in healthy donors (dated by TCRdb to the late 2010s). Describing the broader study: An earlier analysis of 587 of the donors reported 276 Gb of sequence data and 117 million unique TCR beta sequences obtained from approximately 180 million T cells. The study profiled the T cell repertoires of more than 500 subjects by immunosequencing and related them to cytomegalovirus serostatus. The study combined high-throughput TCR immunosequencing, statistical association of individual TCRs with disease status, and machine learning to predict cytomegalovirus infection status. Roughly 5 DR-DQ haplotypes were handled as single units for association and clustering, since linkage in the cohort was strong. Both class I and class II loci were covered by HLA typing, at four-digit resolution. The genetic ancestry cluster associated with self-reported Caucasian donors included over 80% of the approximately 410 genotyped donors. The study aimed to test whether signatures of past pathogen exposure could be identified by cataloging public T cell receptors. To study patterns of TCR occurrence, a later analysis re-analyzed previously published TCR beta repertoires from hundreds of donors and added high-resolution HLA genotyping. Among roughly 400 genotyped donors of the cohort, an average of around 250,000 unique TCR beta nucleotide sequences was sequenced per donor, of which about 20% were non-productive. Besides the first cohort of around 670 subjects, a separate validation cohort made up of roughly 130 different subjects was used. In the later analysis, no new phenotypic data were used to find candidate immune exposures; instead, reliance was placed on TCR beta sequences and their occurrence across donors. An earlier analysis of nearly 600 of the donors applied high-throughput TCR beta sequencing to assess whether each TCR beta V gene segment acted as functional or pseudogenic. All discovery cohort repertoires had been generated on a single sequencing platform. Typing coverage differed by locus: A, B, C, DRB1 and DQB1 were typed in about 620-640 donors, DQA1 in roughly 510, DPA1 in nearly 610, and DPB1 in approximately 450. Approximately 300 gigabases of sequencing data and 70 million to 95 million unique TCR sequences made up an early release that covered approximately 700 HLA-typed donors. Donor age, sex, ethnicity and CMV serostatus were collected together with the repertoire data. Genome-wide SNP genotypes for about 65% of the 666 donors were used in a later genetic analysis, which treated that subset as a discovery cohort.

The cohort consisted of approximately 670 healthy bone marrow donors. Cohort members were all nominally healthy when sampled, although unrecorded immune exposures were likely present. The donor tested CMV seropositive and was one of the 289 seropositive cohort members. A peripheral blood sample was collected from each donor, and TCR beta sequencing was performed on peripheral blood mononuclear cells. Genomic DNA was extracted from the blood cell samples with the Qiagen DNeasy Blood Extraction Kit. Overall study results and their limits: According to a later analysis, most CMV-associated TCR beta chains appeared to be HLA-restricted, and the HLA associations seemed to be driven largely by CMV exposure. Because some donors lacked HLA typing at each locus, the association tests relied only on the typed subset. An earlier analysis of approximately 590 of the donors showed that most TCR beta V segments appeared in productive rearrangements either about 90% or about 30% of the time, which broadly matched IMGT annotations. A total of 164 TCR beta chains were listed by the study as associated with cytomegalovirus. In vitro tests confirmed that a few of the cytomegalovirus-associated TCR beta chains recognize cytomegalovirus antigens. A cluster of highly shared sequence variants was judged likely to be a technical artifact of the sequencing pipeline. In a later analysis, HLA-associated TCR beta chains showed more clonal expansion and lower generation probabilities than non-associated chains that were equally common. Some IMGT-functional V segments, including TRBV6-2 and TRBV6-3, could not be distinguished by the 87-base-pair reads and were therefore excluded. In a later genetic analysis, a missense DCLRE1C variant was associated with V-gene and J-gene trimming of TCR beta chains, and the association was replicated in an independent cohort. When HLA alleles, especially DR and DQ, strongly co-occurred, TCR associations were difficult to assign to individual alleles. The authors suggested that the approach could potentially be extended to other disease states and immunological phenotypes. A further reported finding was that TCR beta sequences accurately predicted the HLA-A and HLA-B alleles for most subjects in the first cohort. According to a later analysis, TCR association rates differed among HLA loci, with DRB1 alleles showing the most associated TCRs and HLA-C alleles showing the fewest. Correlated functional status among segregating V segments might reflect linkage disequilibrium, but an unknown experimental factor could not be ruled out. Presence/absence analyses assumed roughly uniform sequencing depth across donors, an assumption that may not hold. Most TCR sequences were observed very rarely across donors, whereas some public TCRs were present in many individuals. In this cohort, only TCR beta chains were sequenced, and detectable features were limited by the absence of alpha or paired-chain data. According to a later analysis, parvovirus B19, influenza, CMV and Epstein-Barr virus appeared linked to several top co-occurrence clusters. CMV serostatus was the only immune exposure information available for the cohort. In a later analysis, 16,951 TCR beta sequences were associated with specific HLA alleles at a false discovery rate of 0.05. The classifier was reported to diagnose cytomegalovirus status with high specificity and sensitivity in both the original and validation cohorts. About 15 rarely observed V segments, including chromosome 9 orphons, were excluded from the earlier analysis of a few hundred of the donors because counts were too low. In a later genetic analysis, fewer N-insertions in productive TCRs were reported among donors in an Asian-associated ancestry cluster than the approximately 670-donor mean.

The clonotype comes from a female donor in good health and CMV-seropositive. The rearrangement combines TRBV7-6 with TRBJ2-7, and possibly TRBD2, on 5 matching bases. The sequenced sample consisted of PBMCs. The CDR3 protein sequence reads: CASSAREKGEQYF. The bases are TGTGCCAGCAGCGCCCGGGAAAAGGGCGAGCAGTACTTC.